The next 30 T cell receptor beta chains were all read from a single sample in a study of blood T cells in healthy people across ages. Together with a sample-barcoded 5' primer, a J-beta primer mix was included in a second PCR lasting about 7 to 12 cycles. TCRdb used MiXCR to reprocess the 5' RACE reads, holding one entry per CDR3 protein. The sample includes about 760,000 distinct CDR3 sequences, roughly 56% of them seen just once. Sequencing was performed on blood. All receptors derive from a man aged 35 to 55 in good health.

The V call is TRBV29-1, the J call TRBJ2-3; 8 nucleotides match TRBD1. The CDR3 extends over 13 amino acids. Germline assignment: CDR1 SQVTM and CDR2 ANQGSEA. Unmatched junction bases numbered 2, after V lost 2 bases and J lost 4 bases. This CDR3 is CSVETTGADTQYF. The CDR3 DNA is TGCAGCGTTGAAACGACAGGGGCAGATACGCAGTATTTT.

This chain uses TRBV12-3 or TRBV12-4 with TRBJ1-5; D is ambiguous. The CDR3 loop spans 12 amino acids. V was trimmed by 6 bases and J by 7 bases, leaving 10 bases between them. Here the CDR3 DNA reads TGTGCCAGCAGCCGACAAGGACAGCCCCAGCATTTT. As protein: CASSRQGQPQHF.

This sequence joins TRBV4-1 and TRBJ2-3; possibly TRBD1 or TRBD2 for D (6 bases each). Deletions cut 4 bases from V and 0 bases from J, with 17 bases between. The CDR3 contains 17 residues. The germline CDR1 and CDR2 sequences are MGHRA and YSYEKL. The CDR3 DNA sequence: TGCGCCAGCAGCCCACACCCCGGGGGCACTAGCACAGATACGCAGTATTTT. Its protein is CASSPHPGGTSTDTQYF.

This rearrangement joins TRBV4-3 to TRBJ2-7; D is unresolved. The CDR3 sequence is 15 residues long. V was clipped by 1 base and J by 0 bases, with 10 bases between them. Per the germline V gene, CDR1 is LGHNA and CDR2 is YSLEER. The CDR3 here is CASSQGREVSYEQYF. As DNA, the CDR3 is TGCGCCAGCAGCCAAGGTAGAGAGGTCTCCTACGAGCAGTACTTC.

V and J are TRBV20-1 and TRBJ2-7, with TRBD1 as a possible D gene (5 bases). V lost 0 bases to trimming and J lost 6 bases, with 15 bases between them. Germline V gene lookup returns CDR1 DFQATT and CDR2 SNEGSKA (reference sequence). The CDR3 runs to 14 residues. CDR3 DNA sequence: TGCAGTGCTAGAGATCGCAGGGTGACCCGCGAGCAGTACTTC. Translation gives CSARDRRVTREQYF.

The chain combines TRBV5-1 with TRBJ2-5, with 12 bases that match TRBD1. CDR1 is SGHRS, CDR2 YFSETQ, per germline. The CDR3 runs to 23 residues. V shed 2 bases and J 5 bases; nucleotides not matched to a gene: 28. In DNA, the CDR3 is TGCGCCAGCAGCTTAATGTTGCATACCGGGACAGGGGGCCGCCGGATGCCGGGGGAGACCCAGTACTTC. Its protein product is CASSLMLHTGTGGRRMPGETQYF.

The rearrangement links TRBV24-1 to TRBJ2-7; no clear D gene. CDR3 length equals 14 residues. CDR1 is KGHDR, CDR2 SFDVKD, per germline. The V and J ends lost 0 bases and 9 bases respectively, with 14 bases between them. The CDR3 DNA follows: TGTGCCACCAGTGATTTGCAGTCCCTGCGTGGGCAGTACTTC. Translated, it gives CATSDLQSLRGQYF.

This chain links TRBV5-1 with TRBJ1-2; a possible D gene is TRBD1 (5 bases). V gave up 0 bases and J gave up 8 bases, with 23 bases separating them. This CDR3 spans 17 amino acids. Germline V CDR1 and CDR2: SGHRS, YFSETQ. CDR3 nucleotide sequence: TGCGCCAGCAGCTTGGCGGGGGGTGCAGGGACCCCGGGCGGCTACACCTTC. Its translation is CASSLAGGAGTPGGYTF.

This sequence joins TRBV30 and TRBJ1-2, with D possibly matching TRBD1 (5 bases). V lost 8 bases and J 5 bases, leaving 27 bases between the germline ends. Germline V CDR1 and CDR2: GTSNPN, SVGIG (reference sequence). This CDR3 contains 16 residues. The CDR3 sequence: CARTPRLNVGGYGYTF. The DNA of the CDR3 is TGTGCCCGGACCCCCCGGCTGAATGTCGGGGGATATGGCTACACCTTC. Variable domain in full (rest from reference TRBV30 and TRBJ1-2): SQTIHQWPATLVQPVGSPLSLECTVEGTSNPNLYWYRQAAGRGLQLLFYSVGIGQISSEVPQNLSASRPQDRQFILSSKKLLLSDSGFYLCARTPRLNVGGYGYTFGSGTRLTVV.

This clonotype was recorded a few times. The chain joins TRBV24-1 to TRBJ1-2; TRBD1 is a possible D gene (5 bases). Trimming pared 5 bases from V and 7 bases from J, leaving 10 bases between. Per the germline V gene, CDR1 is KGHDR and CDR2 is SFDVKD. The CDR3 totals 12 residues. The CDR3 loop reads CATSAGSGGYTF. The CDR3 DNA sequence: TGTGCCACCAGTGCAGGGTCAGGTGGCTACACCTTC.

The chain couples TRBV11-2 to TRBJ2-7; 8 nucleotides line up with TRBD1. This CDR3 spans 16 amino acids. CDR1 SGHAT and CDR2 FQNNGV come from the germline V gene. V shed 5 bases and J 7 bases; nucleotides not matched to a gene: 16. In DNA form, the CDR3 reads TGTGCCAGCAGCGAGAGCCGGGACAGGTTTCACAATGAGCAGTACTTC. Its translation: CASSESRDRFHNEQYF.

The chain couples TRBV5-5 to TRBJ2-7, with TRBD2 matching over 9 bases. Per germline, CDR1 SGHKS and CDR2 YYEKEE (reference sequence). The length of the CDR3 is 16 residues. Trimming took 4 bases from V and 3 from J; bases not matched to a gene: 11. The CDR3 DNA sequence: TGTGCCAGCAGCATGGGGTTGCTAGCGGGAAGCTACGAGCAGTACTTC. Protein product: CASSMGLLAGSYEQYF.

The V call is TRBV29-1, the J call TRBJ2-5; possible D gene TRBD1, 5 bases. This CDR3 has 14 residues. V was shortened by 4 bases and J by 5 bases, with 17 bases between the two germline ends. The germline gives CDR1 SQVTM, CDR2 ANQGSEA. CDR3 residues: CSVGFARVEETQYF. DNA of the CDR3: TGCAGCGTTGGATTTGCCAGGGTTGAGGAGACCCAGTACTTC. The whole variable domain, remainder taken from reference TRBV29-1 and TRBJ2-5, is SAVISQKPSRDICQRGTSLTIQCQVDSQVTMMFWYRQQPGQSLTLIATANQGSEATYESGFVIDKFPISRPNLTFSTLTVSNMSPEDSSIYLCSVGFARVEETQYFGPGTRLLVL.

This rearrangement joins TRBV6-1 to TRBJ2-7; 7 nucleotides align to TRBD1. V was pared by 8 bases and J by 7 bases, with 17 bases of the junction left unmatched. Germline V lookup: CDR1 MNHNS, CDR2 SASEGT. This CDR3 has 15 residues. CDR3 nucleotides: TGTGCCAGCCCGAAGGGGGAGACAGGGACGGATGAGCAGTACTTC. This translates into CASPKGETGTDEQYF.

The rearrangement uses TRBV5-8 and TRBJ1-2; no reliable D call. Germline CDR1 SGHTS, CDR2 YDEGEE. The CDR3 length is 12 residues. Trimming removed 5 bases from V and 11 bases from J, with 16 bases in between. The CDR3 region is CASSLRVSWYTF. In nucleotides, the CDR3 is TGTGCCAGCAGTCTGAGGGTGAGCTGGTACACCTTC.

The CDR3, as DNA: TGTGCCAGCAGCGTCACGGCTAGCGGCGGAGAGCAGTTCTTC. Translating gives CASSVTASGGEQFF. J is TRBJ2-1 and V is TRBV7-7; 7 bases are a match to TRBD2. The CDR3 spans 14 residues. V trimming: 5 bases; J trimming: 10 bases; junction bases outside the gene matches: 11. Germline values: CDR1 SSHAT, CDR2 FNYEAQ (reference sequence).

The chain joins TRBV10-3 to TRBJ2-5; D is perhaps TRBD1 (6 bases). The CDR3 spans 15 residues. V lost 5 bases to trimming and J lost 2 bases, with 15 bases between them. Germline loops: CDR1 ENHRY, CDR2 SYGVKD. This chain's CDR3 is CAISSGQPGQETQYF. For the CDR3, the DNA is TGTGCCATCAGTTCCGGACAGCCCGGACAAGAGACCCAGTACTTC.

The chain recombines TRBV6-1 with TRBJ2-3; 9 nucleotides align to TRBD2. CDR3 size: 17 residues. Germline V gene lookup returns CDR1 MNHNS and CDR2 SASEGT. Trimming removed 4 bases from V and 6 bases from J; junction bases left unmatched: 14. DNA for the CDR3: TGTGCCAGCAGTGCTGAGTCGGGCGGGGGGGCCATGGATACGCAGTATTTT. Residues: CASSAESGGGAMDTQYF.

A few counts support this clonotype. The rearrangement uses TRBV28 and TRBJ2-6; TRBD1 agrees at 7 bases. The V gene's germline CDR1 is MDHEN and CDR2 SYDVKM. The CDR3 extends over 16 amino acids. Unmatched junction bases numbered 9, after V lost 8 bases and J lost 2 bases. CDR3 residues: CASVTGRLAGANVLTF. CDR3 DNA: TGTGCCAGCGTGACAGGGCGGCTTGCTGGGGCCAACGTCCTGACTTTC. The complete variable domain, with remaining parts taken from reference TRBV28 and TRBJ2-6, reads DVKVTQSSRYLVKRTGEKVFLECVQDMDHENMFWYRQDPGLGLRLIYFSYDVKMKEKGDIPEGYSVSREKKERFSLILESASTNQTSMYLCASVTGRLAGANVLTFGAGSRLTVL.

V gene TRBV7-2 combines with J gene TRBJ1-1; TRBD1 matches 9 bases. Germline CDR1 is SGHTA and CDR2 is FQGNSA. Trimming cost V 1 base and J 10 bases; bases outside gene matches: 7. This CDR3 region has 14 residues. The DNA of the CDR3 is TGTGCCAGCAGCTTAGGGGGGGACAGGGCGGCAGCTTTCTTT. Amino acid sequence: CASSLGGDRAAAFF.

The chain carries TRBV28 and TRBJ1-2; D uncertain. Germline V gives CDR1 MDHEN, CDR2 SYDVKM. The germline V and J ends were trimmed by 5 bases and 2 bases, with 18 bases remaining between them. This CDR3 is built from 16 residues. The CDR3 nucleotides read TGTGCCAGCAGTACCTCCGGACCGATCCCGAACTATGGCTACACCTTC. It translates to CASSTSGPIPNYGYTF.

The chain couples TRBV27 to TRBJ1-2, with 8 bases that match TRBD1. The junction had 4 bases not matched to a gene; V was cut back by 5 bases and J by 5 bases. Per the germline V gene, CDR1 is MNHEY and CDR2 is SMNVEV (reference sequence). The length of the CDR3 is 13 residues. CDR3 sequence (DNA): TGTGCCAGCAGTAACACAGGGGGGTATGGCTACACCTTC. Translation: CASSNTGGYGYTF.

This clonotype occurred a few times. The chain employs TRBV7-2 and TRBJ2-7; the D call may be TRBD1 or TRBD2 (6 bases each). This CDR3 spans 14 amino acids. V dropped 7 bases and J dropped 7 bases, with 20 bases sitting between them. From germline, CDR1 is SGHTA and CDR2 FQGNSA. The CDR3 loop is CASTKSPGAGEQYF. The CDR3, as DNA: TGTGCCAGCACCAAATCTCCGGGGGCGGGTGAGCAGTACTTC.

This clonotype was observed at least ten times. This chain joins TRBV20-1 and TRBJ1-2; D not certain. V shed 5 bases and J shed 0 bases, with 16 bases lying between them. The CDR3 sequence is 15 residues long. CDR1 DFQATT and CDR2 SNEGSKA come from the germline V gene (reference sequence). CDR3 amino acids: CSAPKAPATNYGYTF. CDR3 in DNA: TGCAGTGCTCCCAAGGCCCCGGCTACTAACTATGGCTACACCTTC.

This sequence joins TRBV3-1 and TRBJ2-7; D is possibly TRBD1 or TRBD2 (5 bases each). TRBJ2-5 matches the DNA end more closely, so the J call is doubtful. The CDR3 is 14 residues long. CDR1 is LGHDT, CDR2 YNNKEL, per germline (reference sequence). This chain's CDR3 is CASSLPGPGQTQYF. CDR3 DNA: TGTGCCAGCAGCCTTCCGGGACCAGGGCAGACCCAGTACTTC.

The chain links TRBV6-5 to TRBJ2-1; no reliable D call. Trimming stripped 8 bases from V and 9 bases from J, with 11 bases between. CDR1 MNHEY and CDR2 SVGAGI come from the germline V gene. The CDR3 consists of 11 residues. The CDR3 DNA reads as TGTGCCAGCGGTGCAGGCGGTGAGCAGTTCTTC. Translation: CASGAGGEQFF.

In this sample, this clonotype turned up once. A read error may be the cause here, since a much bigger clone is one base away. This chain uses TRBV6-5 with TRBJ1-4; no firm D call. The germline gives CDR1 MNHEY, CDR2 SVGAGI. This CDR3 contains 13 residues. As DNA, the CDR3 is TGTGCCAGCAGTTACTCGAGTAGCGGAAAATTGTTTTTT. It specifies CASSYSSSGKLFF.

The chain links TRBV28 to TRBJ1-2, with unresolved D. The CDR3 is 14 residues long. Germline loops: CDR1 MDHEN, CDR2 SYDVKM. V was clipped by 3 bases and J by 2 bases, with 10 bases between them. As DNA, the CDR3 is TGTGCCAGCAGTTTGGCGGACGGAAACTATGGCTACACCTTC. The encoded protein is CASSLADGNYGYTF.

V and J are TRBV30 and TRBJ1-2; D not certain. This CDR3 is 13 amino acids long. Trimming stripped 5 bases from V and 1 base from J, with 11 bases between. Germline V gene sequence: CDR1 GTSNPN, CDR2 SVGIG (reference sequence). CDR3 in amino acids: CAWDRVHNYGYTF. The CDR3 nucleotides are TGTGCCTGGGACCGAGTCCATAACTATGGCTACACCTTC.

The chain combines TRBV3-1 with TRBJ2-5; weak D call: TRBD2 (6 bases). The germline V gene encodes CDR1 LGHDT and CDR2 YNNKEL (reference sequence). This CDR3 comprises 16 residues. V was cut by 8 bases and J by 4 bases, with 23 bases left in between. The CDR3 loop is CASVGIDRAGGETQYF. CDR3 DNA: TGTGCCAGCGTGGGGATAGACCGGGCCGGGGGAGAGACCCAGTACTTC.